These 29 T cell receptor beta chains were all obtained from the same sample, sequenced in a study of blood T cell repertoires in COVID-19. The method was immunoSEQ multiplex PCR; TCRdb's version includes in-frame clones alone and lacks a portion of them. This table holds about 160,000 clones, about nine tenths found once. Sequencing input: peripheral blood. Receptors originate from a woman between 55 and 75 years old who had recovered from COVID-19.

This clone was recorded a few times. The chain is built from TRBV7-3 and TRBJ1-1; D may be TRBD1 (5 bases). Germline V gene lookup returns CDR1 SGHTA and CDR2 FQGTGA. The CDR3 is 14 amino acids. Between the trimmed V and J ends, which lost 1 base and 1 base, there was a span of 7 bases. The DNA of the CDR3 is TGTGCCAGCAGCTTAATTGGGGCGAACACTGAAGCTTTCTTT. Translation gives CASSLIGANTEAFF. The entire variable domain, with the rest obtained from reference TRBV7-3 and TRBJ1-1, is as follows: GAGVSQTPSNKVTEKGKYVELRCDPISGHTALYWYRQSLGQGPEFLIYFQGTGAADDSGLPNDRFFAVRPEGSVSTLKIQRTERGDSAVYLCASSLIGANTEAFFGQGTRLTVV.

The CDR3 region is CASSGDSLMNTEAFF. The CDR3 region has the DNA TGTGCCAGCAGTGGGGACAGCCTCATGAACACTGAAGCTTTCTTT. This chain links TRBV2 with TRBJ1-1; TRBD1 aligns across 7 bases. With V trimmed by 4 bases and J by 0 bases, 5 bases remained unmatched. CDR1 and CDR2 from the germline V gene are SNHLY and FYNNEI. There are 15 residues in the CDR3. The complete variable domain, with remaining parts taken from reference TRBV2 and TRBJ1-1, reads EPEVTQTPSHQVTQMGQEVILRCVPISNHLYFYWYRQILGQKVEFLVSFYNNEISEKSEIFDDQFSVERPDGSNFTLKIRSTKLEDSAMYFCASSGDSLMNTEAFFGQGTRLTVV.

Details on this clone: The germline gene is not matched at one end of the junction; a read error may be the cause. The chain carries TRBV6-4 and TRBJ1-2; 7 bases are shared with TRBD1. CDR1 MRHNA and CDR2 SNTAGT come from the germline V gene. CDR3 length equals 13 residues. CDR3 loop: CASSDNRGLPLFF. The CDR3 DNA sequence: TGTGCCAGCAGTGACAACAGGGGACTCCCCTTATTCTTC.

The rearrangement uses TRBV28 and TRBJ1-1; TRBD1 matches 10 bases. The CDR3 consists of 15 residues. The V gene end was trimmed by 6 bases and the J gene end by 3 bases; junction bases not matched to a gene: 7. The germline CDR1 and CDR2 sequences are MDHEN and SYDVKM. The CDR3 coding sequence is TGTGCCAGCAGGCCCGGGACAGGGGTTCACACTGAAGCTTTCTTT. This codes for CASRPGTGVHTEAFF.

The chain combines TRBV19 with TRBJ2-1; maybe TRBD1 (6 bases). V lost 4 bases to trimming and J lost 4 bases, with 14 bases between them. Germline V CDR1 and CDR2: LNHDA, SQIVND (reference sequence). This CDR3 comprises 15 residues. The DNA of the CDR3 is TGTGCCAGTAGTACAGGGACAATTTTGTACAATGAGCAGTTCTTC. Protein: CASSTGTILYNEQFF. Full variable domain (outside the CDR3, taken from reference TRBV19 and TRBJ2-1): DGGITQSPKYLFRKEGQNVTLSCEQNLNHDAMYWYRQDPGQGLRLIYYSQIVNDFQKGDIAEGYSVSREKKESFPLTVTSAQKNPTAFYLCASSTGTILYNEQFFGPGTRLTVL.

The rearrangement joins TRBV2 to TRBJ2-2; possibly TRBD2 for D (5 bases). CDR1 is SNHLY and CDR2 is FYNNEI in the germline V gene. The ends were cut back, 7 bases at V and 0 bases at J, with 12 bases in the middle. The CDR3 length is 15 residues. CDR3 in amino acids: CASTGLRTNTGELFF. The CDR3 nucleotides are TGTGCCAGCACCGGACTGCGTACGAACACCGGGGAGCTGTTTTTT.

The CDR3 DNA reads TGTGCCAGTAGTGGGGCAAATTCACCCCTCCACTTT. Encoded protein: CASSGANSPLHF. The chain couples TRBV19 to TRBJ1-6; maybe TRBD1 (5 bases). Germline CDR1 reads LNHDA; CDR2 reads SQIVND (reference sequence). Trimming pared 5 bases from V and 7 bases from J, leaving 6 bases between. The CDR3 extends over 12 amino acids.

The chain employs TRBV21-1 and TRBJ1-5. TRBV21-1 is tagged as a pseudogene. This CDR3 is 18 amino acids long. The CDR3, as DNA: TGTGCCAGCAGCAAAGTTGTGTTAACAACCCCGGGAGATCCGCCCCAGCATTTT. Amino acid sequence: CASSKVVLTTPGDPPQHF.

V is TRBV27 and J is TRBJ1-5; D may be TRBD1 (5 bases). The germline V gene has CDR1 MNHEY and CDR2 SMNVEV (reference sequence). This CDR3 comprises 14 residues. V lost 2 bases, J lost 5 bases, and 10 bases lay in between. The CDR3 protein is CASSLGGRHQPQHF. The CDR3 coding sequence is TGTGCCAGCAGTTTAGGGGGGAGACATCAGCCCCAGCATTTT.

The rearrangement links TRBV4-1 to TRBJ1-1, with 9 bases that match TRBD1. The CDR3 extends over 16 amino acids. Germline lookup yields CDR1 MGHRA and CDR2 YSYEKL. Trimming removed 2 bases from V and 1 base from J; junction bases left unmatched: 5. CDR3 sequence (DNA): TGCGCCAGCAGCCAATCCAGGACAGGGGCGAACACTGAAGCTTTCTTT. This encodes CASSQSRTGANTEAFF.

The gene calls are TRBV6-5 and TRBJ1-1, with 11 bases that match TRBD1. V lost 6 bases to trimming and J lost 7 bases; unmatched junction nucleotides: 1. The CDR3 extends over 12 amino acids. Per germline, CDR1 MNHEY and CDR2 SVGAGI. This CDR3 is CASRGQGDEAFF. For the CDR3, the DNA is TGTGCCAGCAGGGGACAGGGGGATGAAGCTTTCTTT.

This sequence joins TRBV27 and TRBJ2-6; D remains unclear. There are 16 residues in the CDR3. The germline CDR1 and CDR2 sequences are MNHEY and SMNVEV (reference sequence). Trimming took off 2 bases at V and 0 bases at J, with 8 bases between the two ends. CDR3 coding DNA: TGTGCCAGCAGTTTAAACGGGTTCTCTGGGGCCAACGTCCTGACTTTC. Translating gives CASSLNGFSGANVLTF.

V is TRBV7-2 and J is TRBJ2-2, with D possibly TRBD2 on 6 matching bases. In germline, CDR1 is SGHTA, CDR2 FQGNSA. The V gene lost 3 bases and the J gene lost 6 bases, with 11 bases spanning the gap. This CDR3 is 14 amino acids long. This CDR3 reads CASSFWTTPGELFF. CDR3 bases: TGTGCCAGCAGCTTTTGGACTACCCCCGGGGAGCTGTTTTTT.

The chain employs TRBV3-1 (or the pseudogene TRBV3-2) and TRBJ2-1; TRBD1 agrees at 8 bases. There are 15 residues in the CDR3. V shed 6 bases, J shed 2 bases, and the junction held 6 bases outside the gene matches. Germline V gene data show CDR1 as LGHDT and CDR2 as YNNKEL (reference sequence). CDR3 region: CASRQGAETYNEQFF. CDR3 bases: TGTGCCAGCAGGCAGGGGGCGGAAACCTACAATGAGCAGTTCTTC.

This clone was seen once. The chain couples TRBV9 to TRBJ1-2; 10 positions agree with TRBD1. V shed 6 bases, J shed 3 bases, and the junction held 8 bases outside the gene matches. Per germline, CDR1 SGDLS and CDR2 YYNGEE. The CDR3 consists of 15 residues. The chain's CDR3 is CASTQSTGGYYGYTF. In DNA, the CDR3 is TGTGCCAGCACACAATCGACAGGGGGCTACTATGGCTACACCTTC. Complete variable domain (other parts from reference TRBV9 and TRBJ1-2): DSGVTQTPKHLITATGQRVTLRCSPRSGDLSVYWYQQSLDQGLQFLIQYYNGEERAKGNILERFSAQQFPDLHSELNLSSLELGDSALYFCASTQSTGGYYGYTFGSGTRLTVV.

The CDR3 loop reads CASSLFGTAVGETQYF. The CDR3 DNA reads TGTGCCAGCAGTTTATTTGGGACAGCGGTTGGAGAGACCCAGTACTTC. The V gene is TRBV28, the J gene TRBJ2-5; 7 nucleotides agree with TRBD1. The V and J ends lost 1 base and 4 bases, in that order; junction bases with no gene match: 9. The CDR3 is 16 amino acids. Germline CDR1 reads MDHEN; CDR2 reads SYDVKM.

V is TRBV6-5 and J is TRBJ2-5; 11 bases agree with TRBD2. V shed 3 bases and J 4 bases; nucleotides not matched to a gene: 7. The V gene's germline CDR1 is MNHEY and CDR2 SVGAGI. The CDR3 covers 16 residues. DNA of the CDR3: TGTGCCAGCAGTTATTCAATAGCGGGGGGGGGAGAGACCCAGTACTTC. Amino acids: CASSYSIAGGGETQYF.

The chain joins TRBV11-3 to TRBJ2-1; D might be TRBD1 (6 bases). The CDR3 has 16 residues. Germline-derived CDR1 and CDR2 are SGHNT and YENEEA. V was cut by 1 base and J by 6 bases, with 16 bases left in between. This CDR3 is CASSLGRDKQPNEQFF. In DNA form, the CDR3 reads TGTGCCAGCAGCTTAGGCCGGGACAAACAACCCAATGAGCAGTTCTTC. Full variable domain (rest looked up from reference TRBV11-3 and TRBJ2-1): EAGVVQSPRYKIIEKKQPVAFWCNPISGHNTLYWYLQNLGQGPELLIRYENEEAVDDSQLPKDRFSAERLKGVDSTLKIQPAELGDSAVYLCASSLGRDKQPNEQFFGPGTRLTVL.

V gene TRBV9 combines with J gene TRBJ1-4; the match to TRBD1 covers 7 bases. The junction had 2 bases not matched to a gene; V was cut back by 0 bases and J by 3 bases. Germline CDR1 is SGDLS and CDR2 is YYNGEE. The CDR3 extends over 15 amino acids. The chain's CDR3 is CASSVVTGANEKLFF. Written as DNA, the CDR3 is TGTGCCAGCAGCGTAGTTACAGGGGCTAATGAAAAACTGTTTTTT.

This sequence joins TRBV12-3 or TRBV12-4 and TRBJ2-3; TRBD2 aligns across 8 bases. The CDR3 spans 13 residues. V trimming: 8 bases; J trimming: 0 bases; junction bases outside the gene matches: 1. CDR3 in DNA: TGTGCCAGCGGACTAGCTAGCACAGATACGCAGTATTTT. Translating gives CASGLASTDTQYF.

The rearrangement links TRBV2 to TRBJ2-2, with D possibly TRBD1 on 5 matching bases. V shed 6 bases and J shed 3 bases, with 8 bases lying between them. Germline loops: CDR1 SNHLY, CDR2 FYNNEI. The CDR3 consists of 13 residues. CDR3 DNA: TGTGCCAGCAGACGACAGCACACCGGGGAGCTGTTTTTT. Translating gives CASRRQHTGELFF.

V and J are TRBV29-1 and TRBJ2-3, with D maybe TRBD1 (5 bases). The CDR3 consists of 12 residues. Trimming took off 3 bases at V and 4 bases at J, with 8 bases between the two ends. The germline gives CDR1 SQVTM, CDR2 ANQGSEA. The CDR3 DNA is TGCAGCGTTGACAGGGCTGCAGATACGCAGTATTTT. Its translation is CSVDRAADTQYF.

J is TRBJ2-1 and V is TRBV7-9; 7 nucleotides agree with TRBD2. The CDR3 spans 14 residues. The germline CDR1 and CDR2 sequences are SEHNR and FQNEAQ (reference sequence). The trim removed 5 bases at V and 3 bases at J, leaving 4 bases unmatched. The CDR3: CASSQTSVYNEQFF. The CDR3 DNA is TGTGCCAGCAGCCAAACTAGCGTCTACAATGAGCAGTTCTTC.

This chain joins TRBV7-9 and TRBJ1-1; a weak D match, TRBD1 (6 bases). V was clipped by 5 bases and J by 4 bases, with 11 bases between them. Germline lookup yields CDR1 SEHNR and CDR2 FQNEAQ (reference sequence). This CDR3 is built from 13 residues. CDR3 in amino acids: CASSATGTTEAFF. For the CDR3, the DNA is TGTGCCAGCAGCGCCACAGGGACCACTGAAGCTTTCTTT.

This clone showed up just a few times. The chain couples TRBV28 to TRBJ1-6; 9 bases map to TRBD1. Trimming cost V 7 bases and J 9 bases; bases outside gene matches: 13. CDR1 is MDHEN and CDR2 is SYDVKM in the germline V gene. This CDR3 spans 16 amino acids. The CDR3 reads CASTSPGTGKSSPLHF. The DNA of the CDR3 is TGTGCCAGCACCTCTCCTGGGACAGGGAAAAGTTCACCCCTCCACTTT. Complete variable domain (other parts from reference TRBV28 and TRBJ1-6): DVKVTQSSRYLVKRTGEKVFLECVQDMDHENMFWYRQDPGLGLRLIYFSYDVKMKEKGDIPEGYSVSREKKERFSLILESASTNQTSMYLCASTSPGTGKSSPLHFGNGTRLTVT.

This clone was seen only once. This rearrangement joins TRBV4-3 to TRBJ1-2, with D tentatively TRBD1 (5 bases). The V end lost 0 bases, the J end lost 3 bases, and 5 bases lay between the germline ends. The CDR3 runs to 13 residues. The V gene's germline CDR1 is LGHNA and CDR2 YSLEER. The CDR3 reads CASSQDRDYGYTF. CDR3 nucleotides: TGCGCCAGCAGCCAAGACAGGGACTATGGCTACACCTTC.

The gene calls are TRBV28 and TRBJ1-2, with a possible D match to TRBD1 (6 bases). The CDR3 runs to 12 residues. The V gene's germline CDR1 is MDHEN and CDR2 SYDVKM. The V end lost 4 bases, the J end lost 10 bases, and 13 bases lay between the germline ends. CDR3 DNA: TGTGCCAGCAGTTGGACAGAATACGTCTACACCTTC. Protein product: CASSWTEYVYTF.

The chain combines TRBV28 with TRBJ1-1; 7 nucleotides align to TRBD1. CDR3 length: 14 amino acids. Germline lookup yields CDR1 MDHEN and CDR2 SYDVKM. Trimming at V came to 11 bases and at J to 3 bases, leaving 12 bases not matched to a gene. Written as DNA, the CDR3 is TGTGCCTGCGACCCCCGGACAGGCTACACTGAAGCTTTCTTT. Amino acids: CACDPRTGYTEAFF.

This clone was observed a handful of times. The same CDR3 arises from other DNA sequences in this sample as well. The rearrangement links TRBV5-1 to TRBJ2-3; a weak D match, TRBD1 (5 bases). The germline V gene encodes CDR1 SGHRS and CDR2 YFSETQ. The CDR3 length is 14 residues. Trimming shortened V by 4 bases and J by 0 bases, and 9 bases separated the two germline ends. The CDR3 here is CASSPAGSTDTQYF. Here the CDR3 DNA reads TGCGCCAGCAGCCCAGCAGGGAGCACAGATACGCAGTATTTT.